This T cell receptor beta chain comes out of a study of OX40 agonist ivuxolimab in advanced cancers. At the level of the study: Patients received ivuxolimab, an intravenous treatment, every 2 weeks at 0.01 to 10 mg/kg.

Sequenced by immunoSEQ multiplex PCR; TCRdb stores in-frame clones only, minus some. The sample holds tens of thousands of clones; approximately 86% are singletons and the top ten take approximately 0.92%. Per germline, CDR1 LNHNV and CDR2 YYDKDF (reference sequence). This CDR3 comprises 13 residues. Trimming removed 3 bases from V and 4 bases from J, with 9 bases in between. The specimen comprised CD4+ or CD8+ T cells sorted from blood, sampled in a trial of the OX40 agonist ivuxolimab. The receptor's source is an adult with an advanced solid tumor such as melanoma, head and neck, liver or kidney cancer. V usage is TRBV15 and J usage is TRBJ1-1; weak D call: TRBD1 (6 bases). CDR3 region: CATSSFRGTEAFF. DNA of the CDR3: TGTGCCACCAGCAGTTTCAGGGGCACTGAAGCTTTCTTT. The full variable domain, rest sourced from reference TRBV15 and TRBJ1-1, is DAMVIQNPRYQVTQFGKPVTLSCSQTLNHNVMYWYQQKSSQAPKLLFHYYDKDFNNEADTPDNFQSRRPNTSFCFLDIRSPGLGDTAMYLCATSSFRGTEAFFGQGTRLTVV.